The entry below describes one T cell receptor (beta chain). Its antigen is unidentified. TCR beta cDNA libraries included unique molecular identifiers. Each CDR3 protein gets one entry after TCRdb re-called the PCR reads with MiXCR. The sample lists 750,000 to 950,000 distinct CDR3 sequences; roughly half were seen once. The sample is drawn from a study of post-analysis software for immune sequencing data. This CDR3 is built from 12 residues. The V gene's germline CDR1 is SQVTM and CDR2 ANQGSEA. Trimming removed 5 bases at V and 5 bases at J, with 12 bases between. Notes on the study in general: F measure showed strong co-clustering of same-batch samples. In patients, about five TRBV segments were more frequent than in controls, with TRBV5-6, TRBV5-1 and TRBV20-1 among them.

The sequenced sample was blood. The sequence came from a girl under 18 with multiple sclerosis. This chain links TRBV29-1 with TRBJ1-2, with D unclear. This chain's CDR3 is CSVSGIGYGYTF. Written as DNA, the CDR3 is TGCAGCGTTTCGGGGATCGGGTATGGCTACACCTTC.